The source of this TCR beta chain is a study of patients and donors after allogeneic stem cell transplantation. One entry per CDR3 protein results from TCRdb running MiXCR on the RT-PCR reads. Of more than 850,000 distinct CDR3 sequences in the sample, roughly 18% were seen once. This clonotype was picked up a small number of times. Trimming left V 1 base short and J 5 bases short, with 18 bases between. CDR3 length equals 16 residues. Germline V CDR1 and CDR2: SGHDT, YYEEEE. The sample was blood, either unsorted or a sorted T cell fraction (not recorded which). The chain links TRBV5-6 to TRBJ2-5; D possibly matches TRBD1 or TRBD2 (6 bases each). The TCR sequence derives from a human donor who was either an allogeneic HSCT recipient or a stem cell or donor lymphocyte infusion donor (not recorded which). It is not recorded whose cells these are; they may come from a transplant donor. CDR3 bases: TGTGCCAGCAGCTTGAGTGTCGGGGGCTTTAAGGAGACCCAGTACTTC. Its translation is CASSLSVGGFKETQYF. The entire variable domain, with the rest obtained from reference TRBV5-6 and TRBJ2-5, is as follows: DAGVTQSPTHLIKTRGQQVTLRCSPKSGHDTVSWYQQALGQGPQFIFQYYEEEERQRGNFPDRFSGHQFPNYSSELNVNALLLGDSALYLCASSLSVGGFKETQYFGPGTRLLVL.